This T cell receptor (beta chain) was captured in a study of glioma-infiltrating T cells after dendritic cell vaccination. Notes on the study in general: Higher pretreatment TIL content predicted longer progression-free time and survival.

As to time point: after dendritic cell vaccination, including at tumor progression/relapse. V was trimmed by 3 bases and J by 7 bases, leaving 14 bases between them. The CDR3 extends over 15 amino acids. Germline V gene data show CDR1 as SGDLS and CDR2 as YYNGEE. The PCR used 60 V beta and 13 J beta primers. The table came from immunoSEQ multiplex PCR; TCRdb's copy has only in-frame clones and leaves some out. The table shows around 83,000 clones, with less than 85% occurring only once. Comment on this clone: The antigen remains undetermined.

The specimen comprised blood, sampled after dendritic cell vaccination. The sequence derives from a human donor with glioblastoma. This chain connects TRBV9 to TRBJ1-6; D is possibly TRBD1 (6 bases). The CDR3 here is CASSGSTGRNSPLHF. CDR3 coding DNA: TGTGCCAGCAGCGGATCGACAGGCCGAAATTCACCCCTCCACTTT.